This T cell receptor beta chain was recovered during a study of OX40 agonist ivuxolimab in advanced cancers. About the study: Patients received ivuxolimab, an intravenous treatment, every 2 weeks at 0.01 to 10 mg/kg. Study-wide findings and caveats: Expanded clones belonging to CD8+ T cells outnumbered, on average, those of CD4+. Some nonresponders likewise displayed low normalized T-cell clonal expansion.

Patients with autoimmune history or systemic immunosuppression were excluded. Clones were sequenced by immunoSEQ multiplex PCR, and TCRdb holds only the in-frame ones, with some missing. The repertoire holds about 68,000 clones, with under 90% as singletons. Comments on this clone: What it binds is not known.

The germline V gene encodes CDR1 LNHDA and CDR2 SQIVND (reference sequence). There are 14 residues in the CDR3. Trimming shortened V by 5 bases and J by 0 bases, and 8 bases separated the two germline ends. The sequences come from CD4+ or CD8+ T cells sorted from blood, collected in a trial of the OX40 agonist ivuxolimab. This sequence originates from an adult with an advanced solid tumor such as melanoma, head and neck, liver or kidney cancer. V gene TRBV19 combines with J gene TRBJ1-3; tentative D call: TRBD1 (5 bases). Here the CDR3 reads CASSDRPSGNTIYF. DNA of the CDR3: TGTGCCAGTAGTGACAGACCCTCTGGAAACACCATATATTTT.